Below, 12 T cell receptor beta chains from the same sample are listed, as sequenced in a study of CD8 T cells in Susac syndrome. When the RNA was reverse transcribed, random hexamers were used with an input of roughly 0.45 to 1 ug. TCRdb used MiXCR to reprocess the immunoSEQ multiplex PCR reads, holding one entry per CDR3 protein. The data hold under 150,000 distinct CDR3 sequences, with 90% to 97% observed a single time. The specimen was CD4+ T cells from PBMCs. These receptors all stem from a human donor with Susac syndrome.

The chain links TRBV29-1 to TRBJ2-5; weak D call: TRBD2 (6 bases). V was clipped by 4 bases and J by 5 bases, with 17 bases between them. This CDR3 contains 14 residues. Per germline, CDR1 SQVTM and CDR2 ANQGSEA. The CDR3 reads CSVAALARKETQYF. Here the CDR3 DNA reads TGCAGCGTTGCGGCCCTAGCGAGAAAGGAGACCCAGTACTTC.

In nucleotides, the CDR3 is TGCAGTGCTAGAGACGCAACTAGCTATACGCAGTATTTT. It translates to CSARDATSYTQYF. This chain links TRBV20-1 with TRBJ2-3; D may be TRBD2 (6 bases). This CDR3 contains 13 residues. V was pared by 0 bases and J by 7 bases, with 11 bases between. In germline, CDR1 is DFQATT, CDR2 SNEGSKA (reference sequence).

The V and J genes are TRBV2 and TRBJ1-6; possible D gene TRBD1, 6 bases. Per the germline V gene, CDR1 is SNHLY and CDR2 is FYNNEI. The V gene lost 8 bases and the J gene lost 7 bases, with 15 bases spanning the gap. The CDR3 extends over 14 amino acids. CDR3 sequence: CASLGGRANSPLHF. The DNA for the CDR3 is TGTGCCAGCCTGGGGGGCAGGGCCAATTCACCCCTCCACTTT.

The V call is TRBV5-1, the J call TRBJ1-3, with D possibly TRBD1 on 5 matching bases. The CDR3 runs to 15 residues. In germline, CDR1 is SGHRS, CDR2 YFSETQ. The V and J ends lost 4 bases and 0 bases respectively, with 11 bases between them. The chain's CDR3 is CASSPDIVSGNTIYF. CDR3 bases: TGCGCCAGCAGCCCGGACATCGTCTCTGGAAACACCATATATTTT.

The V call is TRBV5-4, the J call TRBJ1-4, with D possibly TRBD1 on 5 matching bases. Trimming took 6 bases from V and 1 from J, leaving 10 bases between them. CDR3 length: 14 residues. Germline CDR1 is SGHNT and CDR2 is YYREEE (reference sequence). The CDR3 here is CASNQGGTNEKLFF. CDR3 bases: TGTGCCAGCAACCAGGGTGGAACTAATGAAAAACTGTTTTTT.

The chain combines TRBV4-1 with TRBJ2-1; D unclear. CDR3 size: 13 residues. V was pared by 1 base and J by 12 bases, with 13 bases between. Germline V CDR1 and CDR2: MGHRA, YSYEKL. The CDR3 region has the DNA TGCGCCAGCAGCCAAGGGCAAGATAGAGGGCAGTTCTTC. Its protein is CASSQGQDRGQFF.

The CDR3 DNA follows: TGTGCCAGCAGCCCCGGAGGGAGCGGGAGATCAGGCGGGAATGAGCAGTTCTTC. This gives the protein CASSPGGSGRSGGNEQFF. The V and J genes are TRBV12-3 or TRBV12-4 and TRBJ2-1, with 8 bases lining up with TRBD2. The CDR3 contains 18 residues. Unmatched junction bases numbered 20, after V lost 6 bases and J lost 7 bases.

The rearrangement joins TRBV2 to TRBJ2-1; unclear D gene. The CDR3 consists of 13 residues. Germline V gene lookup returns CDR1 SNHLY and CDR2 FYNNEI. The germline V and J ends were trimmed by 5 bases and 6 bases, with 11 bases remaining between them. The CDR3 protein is CASSMVSSNEQFF. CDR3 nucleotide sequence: TGTGCCAGCAGTATGGTTAGCAGCAATGAGCAGTTCTTC.

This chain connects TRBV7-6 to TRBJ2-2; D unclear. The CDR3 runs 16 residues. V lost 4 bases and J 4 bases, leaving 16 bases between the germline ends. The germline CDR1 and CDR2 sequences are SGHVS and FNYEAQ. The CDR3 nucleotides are TGTGCCAGCAGCTCCCGAAGCTCCGAAGGCACCGGGGAGCTGTTTTTT. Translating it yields CASSSRSSEGTGELFF. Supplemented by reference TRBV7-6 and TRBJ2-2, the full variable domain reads GAGVSQSPRYKVTKRGQDVALRCDPISGHVSLYWYRQALGQGPEFLTYFNYEAQQDKSGLPNDRFSAERPEGSISTLTIQRTEQRDSAMYRCASSSRSSEGTGELFFGEGSRLTVL.

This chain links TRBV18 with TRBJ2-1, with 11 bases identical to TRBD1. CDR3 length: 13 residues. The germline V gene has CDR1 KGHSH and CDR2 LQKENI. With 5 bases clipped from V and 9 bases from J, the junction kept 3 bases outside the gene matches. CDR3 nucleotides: TGTGCCAGCTCAAGGACAGGGGGCGGTGAGCAGTTCTTC. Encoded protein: CASSRTGGGEQFF.

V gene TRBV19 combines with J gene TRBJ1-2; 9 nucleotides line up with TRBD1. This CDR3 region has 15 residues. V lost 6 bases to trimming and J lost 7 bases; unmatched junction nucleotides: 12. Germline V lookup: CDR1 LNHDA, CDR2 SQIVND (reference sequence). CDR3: CASSLDGTGNRGYTF. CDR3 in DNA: TGTGCCAGTAGCCTCGACGGGACAGGGAATCGTGGCTACACCTTC. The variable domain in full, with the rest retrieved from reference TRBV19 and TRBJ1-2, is DGGITQSPKYLFRKEGQNVTLSCEQNLNHDAMYWYRQDPGQGLRLIYYSQIVNDFQKGDIAEGYSVSREKKESFPLTVTSAQKNPTAFYLCASSLDGTGNRGYTFGSGTRLTVV.

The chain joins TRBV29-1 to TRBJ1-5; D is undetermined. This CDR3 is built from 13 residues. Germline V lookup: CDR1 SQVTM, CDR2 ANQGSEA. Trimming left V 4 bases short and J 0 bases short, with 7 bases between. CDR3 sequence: CSVADNSNQPQHF. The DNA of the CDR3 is TGCAGCGTTGCCGATAATAGCAATCAGCCCCAGCATTTT.